This T cell receptor (beta chain) was identified during a study of T cells after yellow fever vaccination. TCRdb redid the calling of the 5' RACE reads with MiXCR, one entry per CDR3 protein. The sample shows about 350,000 distinct CDR3 sequences, around 13% of them seen only once. Germline lookup yields CDR1 MNHEY and CDR2 SMNVEV (reference sequence). Trimming removed 2 bases at V and 2 bases at J, with 13 bases between. The CDR3 is made up of 17 amino acids. Findings and limits, study-wide: A large majority of primary-vaccination clones showed up again after the booster (96% CD4, around 90% CD8).

This clonotype was detected once. What it binds is not known. The origin of this receptor is a man between 18 and 29 years old who received the YFV17D yellow fever vaccine. The sequencing used CD4+ T cells sorted from PBMCs, collected 15 days after the yellow fever booster vaccination. The chain is built from TRBV27 and TRBJ2-6; TRBD1 might be the D (5 bases). Here the CDR3 reads CASSLQGFGTGANVLTF. The CDR3 DNA reads TGTGCCAGCAGTTTACAGGGTTTTGGAACTGGGGCCAACGTCCTGACTTTC.